These T cell receptor beta chains were read from a single sample in a study of metastatic and nonmetastatic thyroid tumors. MiXCR was used by TCRdb to re-call the PCR reads. The sample comprises about 24,000 clones, approximately 20% of which are singletons, and roughly 4.8% rests with the top ten. Sequencing used blood. The receptors here all came from a male donor with papillary thyroid cancer or a benign thyroid nodule (not recorded which). Some clones in this sample may be carry-over from other donors' samples. Each CDR3 is given with its conserved first and last residue.

>TRBJ2-5|TRBV6-1
CASIDPHSRVAAQTQYF
>TRBJ1-2|TRBV11-2
CASSLDGQTGGGYTF
>TRBJ2-3|TRBV5-6
CASSLDGSWRADTQYF
>TRBJ2-2|TRBV18
CASSPGAGVRTGELFF
>TRBJ1-6|TRBV28
CASSSTPPEYSPLHF
>TRBJ2-2|TRBV30
CAWSVRGRGGTGELFF
>TRBJ1-1|TRBV4-2
CASSLIGAGRGRGNTEAFF
>TRBJ1-1|TRBV7-3
CASSLGFLNTEAFF
>TRBJ2-5|TRBV20-1
CSARDGIAVQETQYF
>TRBJ1-5|TRBV5-1
CASSPAGPETGPQHF
>TRBJ2-1|TRBV6-1
CASSLRDRDNEQFF
>TRBJ2-1|TRBV18
CASGSGRTYNEQFF
>TRBJ2-1|TRBV28
CASTPSRGGYNEQFF
>TRBJ1-5|TRBV6-1
CASSRPNQPQHF
>TRBJ1-1|TRBV5-8
CASSLGTEAFF
>TRBJ1-3|TRBV5-1
CASSSAGFGNTIYF
>TRBJ2-1|TRBV5-1
CASSDAWNEQFF
>TRBJ2-3|TRBV5-8
CASSYSTDTQYF
>TRBJ2-7|TRBV5-6
CASTIQQAYEQYF
>TRBJ1-2|TRBV10-3
CAIRSDNCGYTF
>TRBJ2-7|TRBV2
CASSEDGGSYEQYF
>TRBJ2-7|TRBV6-5
CASSYSTGGLLSYGQYF
>TRBJ2-2|TRBV5-1
CASSPRTSGRTGELFF
>TRBJ2-7|TRBV15
CATSRGTGGIYEQYF
>TRBJ2-1|TRBV6-1
CASSHGPPRDEQFF
>TRBJ2-1|TRBV28
CASRISGYNEQFF
>TRBJ1-1|TRBV6-6
CASSYLGFYTEAFF
>TRBJ1-1|TRBV14
CASSRLKTGGMGTEAFF
>TRBJ2-7|TRBV6-1
CASSEGASGPLNEQYF
>TRBJ2-3|TRBV24-1
CATSDTGLSTDTQYF
>TRBJ1-5|TRBV6-1
CASSSDRGQPQHF
>TRBJ2-7|TRBV5-1
CASSTGQEGTYEQYF
>TRBJ1-1|TRBV5-6
CASSLEGARGMNTEAFF
>TRBJ2-7|TRBV11-2
CASSRELGSVYEQYF
>TRBJ2-7|TRBV28
CASRLSLIPYEQYF
>TRBJ2-5|TRBV6-1
CASSHSLRGETQYF
>TRBJ2-7|TRBV27
CASLLEQYF
>TRBJ2-1|TRBV9
CASSVEGLAGNEHFF
>TRBJ2-7|TRBV19
CASSIISLVGIPYEQYF
>TRBJ1-5|TRBV6-6
CASSYGLGNGQPQHF
>TRBJ2-1|TRBV6-5
CASSSDGAGVYNEQFF
>TRBJ1-1|TRBV10-1
CASSEGDRRGTEAFF